This is a list of T cell receptor beta chains from one sample in a study of CD8 T cells in ankylosing spondylitis. MiXCR, applied by TCRdb to the 5' RACE reads, yields one record per CDR3 protein. The repertoire has some 240,000 distinct CDR3 sequences, about 20% of them found once; the top ten carry roughly 34%. Sequencing was performed on blood, either unsorted or a sorted T cell fraction (not recorded which). The receptors come from a male donor with ankylosing spondylitis or in good health (not recorded which). Each CDR3 is given with its conserved first and last residue. Fields, in order: V gene, CDR3 protein.

>TRBV4-1
CASSQDYSGDTQYF
>TRBV2
CASGSETYEQYF
>TRBV4-2
CASSKGTDYEQYF
>TRBV12-3/TRBV12-4
CASSFPTSGGAEEQFF
>TRBV3-1
CASSQVSLSRPYEQYF
>TRBV4-2
CASSPNDGTGELFF
>TRBV7-6
CASSLRGQGSYEQYF
>TRBV4-3
CASSLRTSGGNEQFF
>TRBV4-2
CASSQDQWTGSGPQHF
>TRBV4-3
CASSQDGRPTDTQYF
>TRBV7-9
CASSSRDREGNEQFF
>TRBV4-1
CASSQDPGVNTGELFF
>TRBV20-1
CSARDHSSYEQYF
>TRBV20-1
CSARDLGIWYEQYF
>TRBV4-3
CASSPADSTGQETQYF
>TRBV7-8
CASIIGQGHEQFF
>TRBV4-2
CASSQDRPGYEQYF
>TRBV4-1
CASSQGRAGEQFF
>TRBV5-6
CASSFTGSKFF
>TRBV18
CASSPPVFTEAFF
>TRBV29-1
CSAYSGTGIAYEQYF
>TRBV4-3
CASSQVVGGETQYF
>TRBV12-3/TRBV12-4
CASSSPGGTSYNEQFF
>TRBV5-5
CASSFLGLAENTGELFF
>TRBV12-3/TRBV12-4
CASSLRRDGLWEQYF
>TRBV29-1
CSVEQGGFHEQYF